The entry below gives a single T cell receptor beta chain sequence along with its context. If patients had autoimmune disease history or systemic immunosuppression, they were excluded. The CDR3 is 13 amino acids. Germline CDR1 and CDR2: MDHEN and SYDVKM. V gave up 6 bases and J gave up 2 bases, with 10 bases separating them. This record belongs to a study of OX40 agonist ivuxolimab in advanced cancers. Method: immunoSEQ multiplex PCR; TCRdb's copy keeps in-frame clones and lacks some. The data contain about 25,000 clones, about 80% of them singletons. The sequence was collected from an adult with an advanced solid tumor such as melanoma, head and neck, liver or kidney cancer. The J gene is TRBJ2-5, the V gene TRBV28, with D perhaps matching TRBD1 or TRBD2 (6 bases each). The material sequenced was CD4+ or CD8+ T cells sorted from blood, taken in a trial of the OX40 agonist ivuxolimab. Here the CDR3 DNA reads TGTGCCAGCAGGAAGGGGGGACAAGAGACCCAGTACTTC. Protein product: CASRKGGQETQYF. Looking up the rest from reference TRBV28 and TRBJ2-5 gives the full variable domain: DVKVTQSSRYLVKRTGEKVFLECVQDMDHENMFWYRQDPGLGLRLIYFSYDVKMKEKGDIPEGYSVSREKKERFSLILESASTNQTSMYLCASRKGGQETQYFGPGTRLLVL.